The 18 T cell receptor beta chains reported below all come from one sample, sequenced in a study of blood T cells in healthy people across ages. Using a J-beta primer mix together with a sample-barcoded 5' primer, a second PCR was run for roughly 6 to 11 cycles. TCRdb reprocessed the 5' RACE reads via MiXCR and lists one record per CDR3 protein. The sample records about 680,000 distinct CDR3 sequences, over 45% being singletons. The sequencing input was blood. Receptors were obtained from a woman aged 55-69 years in good health.

This chain connects TRBV9 to TRBJ2-3; D perhaps matches TRBD1 (5 bases). Germline V gene sequence: CDR1 SGDLS, CDR2 YYNGEE. The CDR3 totals 17 residues. V lost 4 bases and J 0 bases, leaving 18 bases between the germline ends. The CDR3 DNA follows: TGTGCCAGCAGCTCCCCCAGGGCCTTTACTAGCACAGATACGCAGTATTTT. Protein product: CASSSPRAFTSTDTQYF.

The V and J genes are TRBV7-2 and TRBJ2-2; D gene unclear. Germline assignment: CDR1 SGHTA and CDR2 FQGNSA. The CDR3 spans 15 residues. Trimming removed 4 bases from V and 4 bases from J, with 13 bases in between. CDR3 amino acids: CASSSTLRGTGELFF. The CDR3 DNA reads as TGTGCCAGCAGCTCGACCCTTAGAGGCACCGGGGAGCTGTTTTTT.

The genes are TRBV6-5 and TRBJ2-5; D is perhaps TRBD2 (6 bases). CDR1 MNHEY and CDR2 SVGAGI come from the germline V gene. There are 15 residues in the CDR3. V gave up 4 bases and J gave up 3 bases, with 15 bases separating them. For the CDR3, the DNA is TGTGCCAGCAGTTTAGGATTTAGCGGCGAAGAGACCCAGTACTTC. Protein: CASSLGFSGEETQYF.

In its sample, this clonotype was seen a few times. The chain recombines TRBV29-1 with TRBJ2-7, with D perhaps matching TRBD2 (5 bases). The CDR3 is 14 amino acids. Trimming removed 7 bases from V and 1 base from J, with 17 bases in between. The germline V gene encodes CDR1 SQVTM and CDR2 ANQGSEA. In nucleotides, the CDR3 is TGCAGCGCCCGGGGTCCTTCAACTTCCTACGAGCAGTACTTC. Protein sequence: CSARGPSTSYEQYF.

CDR3 DNA: TGTGCCAGCCTTTCGCAGGGGGCCTCTAACTATGGCTACACCTTC. It is translated as CASLSQGASNYGYTF. The genes are TRBV28 and TRBJ1-2; 8 nucleotides match TRBD1. Losses at the gene ends were 8 bases for V and 0 bases for J; bases not matched to a gene: 8. Per germline, CDR1 MDHEN and CDR2 SYDVKM. The CDR3 loop spans 15 amino acids.

A few counts support this clonotype. The V call is TRBV20-1, the J call TRBJ2-1; 9 positions agree with TRBD2. Germline V CDR1 and CDR2: DFQATT, SNEGSKA (reference sequence). The V gene end was trimmed by 6 bases and the J gene end by 9 bases; junction bases not matched to a gene: 15. The CDR3 spans 15 residues. The CDR3: CSASRLAASVAEQFF. The CDR3 DNA is TGCAGTGCGAGCCGACTAGCGGCCTCCGTAGCTGAGCAGTTCTTC.

The chain employs TRBV25-1 and TRBJ2-4, with D hard to call. TRBJ2-7 matches the DNA end more closely, so the J call is doubtful. The germline V gene encodes CDR1 MGHDK and CDR2 SYGVNS. The CDR3 extends over 16 amino acids. CDR3 DNA sequence: TGTGCCAGCAGTGAAAACGATGACTTTGGCGATGGCGAGCAGTACTTC. The encoded protein is CASSENDDFGDGEQYF.

This chain links TRBV27 with TRBJ2-3; TRBD1 might be the D (6 bases). Looked up from germline, CDR1 is MNHEY and CDR2 is SMNVEV (reference sequence). V lost 0 bases and J 10 bases, leaving 17 bases between the germline ends. There are 15 residues in the CDR3. CDR3 in amino acids: CASSLSQAATGPQYF. CDR3 coding DNA: TGTGCCAGCAGTTTATCACAGGCGGCCACAGGGCCGCAGTATTTT.

The chain carries TRBV5-1 and TRBJ2-1; D possibly corresponds to TRBD2 (6 bases). Germline CDR1 is SGHRS and CDR2 is YFSETQ. V lost 4 bases and J lost 5, with 10 bases in between. This CDR3 has 13 amino acids. CDR3 sequence reads: CASSPGTHNEQFF. CDR3 DNA sequence: TGCGCCAGCAGCCCCGGGACTCACAATGAGCAGTTCTTC.

The chain recombines TRBV9 with TRBJ2-1; D is perhaps TRBD1 (6 bases). The J call may not be correct, given that the DNA end is closer to TRBJ2-7. The V gene's germline CDR1 is SGDLS and CDR2 YYNGEE. CDR3 length: 16 residues. The chain's CDR3 is CASSARQELAYNEQYF. The CDR3, as DNA: TGTGCCAGCAGCGCGCGACAGGAGCTCGCCTACAATGAGCAGTACTTC.

The chain couples TRBV13 to TRBJ2-7; maybe TRBD1 (6 bases). Germline V gives CDR1 PRHDT, CDR2 FYEKMQ (reference sequence). The CDR3 has 16 amino acids. Between the trimmed V and J ends, which lost 5 bases and 3 bases, there was a span of 20 bases. CDR3 residues: CASSTTGPPWDYEQYF. In DNA form, the CDR3 reads TGTGCCAGCAGCACGACAGGCCCCCCGTGGGACTACGAGCAGTACTTC.

This clonotype was seen more than once but under ten times. V and J are TRBV29-1 and TRBJ2-3, with 9 nucleotides matching TRBD1. This CDR3 has 15 residues. With V trimmed by 6 bases and J by 6 bases, 13 bases remained unmatched. Germline V gene data show CDR1 as SQVTM and CDR2 as ANQGSEA. The CDR3 here is CSVAVGTGRTDTQYF. In DNA form, the CDR3 reads TGCAGCGTCGCCGTCGGGACAGGGAGGACGGATACGCAGTATTTT.

This clonotype appeared a few times. Just one base apart from a much larger clone, this may be a read error. The chain links TRBV7-8 to TRBJ1-1; D is unresolved. The CDR3 consists of 14 residues. The germline CDR1 and CDR2 sequences are SGHVS and FQNEAQ. Trimming stripped 4 bases from V and 7 bases from J, with 16 bases between. For the CDR3, the DNA is TGTGCCAGCAGCTCCAGGCGGACGAATAATGAAGCTTTCTTT. Translated: CASSSRRTNNEAFF.

CDR3 sequence reads: CASSSPREGGNGQYF. The CDR3 DNA follows: TGTGCCAGCAGTTCCCCACGGGAGGGGGGGAATGGGCAGTACTTC. The rearrangement joins TRBV27 to TRBJ2-4, with 8 nucleotides matching TRBD2. The germline gives CDR1 MNHEY, CDR2 SMNVEV (reference sequence). The CDR3 is 15 residues long. V lost 4 bases and J lost 13; bases outside the gene matches: 15.

The J gene is TRBJ2-1, the V gene TRBV7-9; 11 bases map to TRBD2. Trimming cost V 5 bases and J 7 bases; bases outside gene matches: 7. There are 15 residues in the CDR3. CDR1 SEHNR and CDR2 FQNEAQ come from the germline V gene (reference sequence). The CDR3 nucleotides are TGTGCCAGCAGCCCTAAGGGACTAGCGGAAAATGAGCAGTTCTTC. Translated, it gives CASSPKGLAENEQFF.

This clonotype showed up just a few times. J is TRBJ1-1 and V is TRBV6-2 or TRBV6-3; D not certain. The CDR3 has 16 residues. V was shortened by 7 bases and J by 1 base, with 19 bases between the two germline ends. The germline CDR1 and CDR2 sequences are MNHEY and SVGEGT. The CDR3 DNA is TGTGCCAGCACTCCCGGTGGGTGGGCTGCGAACACTGAAGCTTTCTTT. Amino acid sequence: CASTPGGWAANTEAFF.

Comment on this clonotype: One end of the junction does not line up with germline, which may come from a read error. J is TRBJ2-1 and V is TRBV27; D gene ambiguous. The J call could be wrong; TRBJ2-7 is a better fit for the DNA end. CDR1 is MNHEY and CDR2 is SMNVEV in the germline V gene (reference sequence). The CDR3 extends over 15 amino acids. The CDR3 region is CASGLSVAPYNEQYF. In DNA, the CDR3 is TGTGCCAGCGGTTTATCGGTTGCCCCTTACAATGAGCAGTACTTC.

CDR3: CASRSGQSQETQYF. The DNA of the CDR3 is TGTGCCAGCAGGTCCGGACAGTCCCAAGAGACCCAGTACTTC. The chain links TRBV6-2 or TRBV6-3 to TRBJ2-5, with a possible D match to TRBD1 (6 bases). V lost 6 bases, J lost 1 base, and 12 bases lay in between. Germline V lookup: CDR1 MNHEY, CDR2 SVGEGT. CDR3 length: 14 residues.